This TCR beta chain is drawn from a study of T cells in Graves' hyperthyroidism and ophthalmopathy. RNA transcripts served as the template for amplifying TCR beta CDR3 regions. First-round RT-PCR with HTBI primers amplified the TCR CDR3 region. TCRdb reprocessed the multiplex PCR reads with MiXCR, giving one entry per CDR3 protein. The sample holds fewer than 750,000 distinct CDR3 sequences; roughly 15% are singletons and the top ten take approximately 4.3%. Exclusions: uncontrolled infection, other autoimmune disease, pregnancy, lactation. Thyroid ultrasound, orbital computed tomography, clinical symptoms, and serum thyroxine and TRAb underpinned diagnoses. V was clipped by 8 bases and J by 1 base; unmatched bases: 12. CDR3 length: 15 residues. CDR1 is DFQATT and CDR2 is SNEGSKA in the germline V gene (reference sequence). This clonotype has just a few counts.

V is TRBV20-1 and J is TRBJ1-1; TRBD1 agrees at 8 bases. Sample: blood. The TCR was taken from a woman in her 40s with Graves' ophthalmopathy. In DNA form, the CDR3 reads TGCAGTCCGACTAAACCTACAGGGGGGAACACTGAAGCTTTCTTT. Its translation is CSPTKPTGGNTEAFF.